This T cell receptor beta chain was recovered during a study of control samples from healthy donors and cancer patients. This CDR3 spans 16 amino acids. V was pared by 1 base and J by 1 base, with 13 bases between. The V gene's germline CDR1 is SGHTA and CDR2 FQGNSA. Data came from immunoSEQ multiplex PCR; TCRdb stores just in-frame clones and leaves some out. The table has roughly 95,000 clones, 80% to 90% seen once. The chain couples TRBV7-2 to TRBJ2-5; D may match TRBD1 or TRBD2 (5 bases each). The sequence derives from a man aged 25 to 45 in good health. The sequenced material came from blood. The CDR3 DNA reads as TGTGCCAGCAGCTTAGAGTTATATGGGGGCCAAGAGACCCAGTACTTC. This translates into CASSLELYGGQETQYF.